The rows below give T cell receptor beta chains drawn from one sample of a study of T cells after yellow fever vaccination. MiXCR, applied by TCRdb to the 5' RACE reads, yields one record per CDR3 protein. The table includes some 240,000 distinct CDR3 sequences, roughly 3% detected once. The sequences come from CD4+ T cells sorted from PBMCs, collected 10 days after the yellow fever booster vaccination. The source is a man between 18 and 35 years old who received the YFV17D yellow fever vaccine. Both conserved end residues are part of each CDR3. D genes are given only for firm matches. Where a row states a size, it is once, few, many or the class of an expanded clone; other rows omit it.

D gene	V gene	clone size	J gene	CDR3 protein	CDR3 DNA
NA	TRBV20-1	NA	TRBJ1-2	CSAQPTVNNHGGYTF	TGCAGTGCTCAACCGACAGTCAATAATCATGGTGGCTACACCTTC
NA	TRBV6-6	NA	TRBJ1-2	CASSYAAAGYTF	TGTGCCAGCAGTTACGCGGCTGCCGGCTACACCTTC
NA	TRBV12-3/TRBV12-4	few	TRBJ2-5	CASSLRNQETQYF	TGTGCCAGCAGTTTGAGAAACCAAGAGACCCAGTACTTC
NA	TRBV20-1	many	TRBJ1-1	CSAPNGRGRNTEAFF	TGCAGTGCCCCCAACGGTAGGGGCCGGAACACTGAAGCTTTCTTT
NA	TRBV5-1	few	TRBJ1-6	CASTERSSYNSPLHF	TGCGCCAGCACGGAGCGAAGCTCCTATAATTCACCCCTCCACTTT
NA	TRBV4-1	few	TRBJ1-6	CASSQQGVNSPLHF	TGCGCCAGCAGCCAGCAAGGGGTAAATTCACCCCTCCACTTT
TRBD2	TRBV11-2	NA	TRBJ2-3	CASSLSGGDNTQYF	TGTGCCAGCAGCCTTAGCGGGGGGGATAATACGCAGTATTTT
NA	TRBV20-1	few	TRBJ1-2	CSARVALNYGYTF	TGCAGTGCTAGAGTTGCCCTAAACTATGGCTACACCTTC
TRBD1	TRBV29-1	NA	TRBJ2-3	CSVESLGQDTDTQYF	TGCAGCGTTGAATCGCTAGGACAGGACACAGATACGCAGTATTTT
TRBD2	TRBV12-3/TRBV12-4	few	TRBJ2-2	CASRQSGGAPTGELFF	TGTGCCAGCAGACAAAGCGGGGGGGCCCCCACCGGGGAGCTGTTTTTT
NA	TRBV6-2/TRBV6-3	many	TRBJ1-1	CASSYSIKGNTEAFF	TGTGCCAGCAGTTACTCTATTAAGGGGAACACTGAAGCTTTCTTT
TRBD1	TRBV12-3/TRBV12-4	NA	TRBJ1-2	CASTLGTGLGYTF	TGTGCCAGCACCTTAGGGACAGGGCTTGGCTACACCTTC
NA	TRBV12-3/TRBV12-4	many	TRBJ2-3	CASSFRGVTDTQYF	TGTGCCAGCAGTTTCAGGGGGGTCACAGATACGCAGTATTTT
NA	TRBV19	NA	TRBJ2-3	CASSISGLSTDTQYF	TGTGCCAGTAGTATATCGGGACTCTCCACAGATACGCAGTATTTT
TRBD2	TRBV7-2	few	TRBJ2-3	CASSRKLATSTDTQYF	TGTGCCAGCAGCCGTAAACTAGCGACTAGCACAGATACGCAGTATTTT
NA	TRBV7-2	few	TRBJ2-7	CASSPYSPSEQYF	TGTGCCAGCAGCCCCTATAGCCCCTCCGAGCAGTACTTC
NA	TRBV11-2	many	TRBJ1-4	CASSAQGGVDEKLFF	TGTGCCAGCAGCGCACAGGGAGGGGTTGATGAAAAACTGTTTTTT
TRBD2	TRBV5-1	many	TRBJ2-3	CASSSGLAVVDTQYF	TGCGCCAGCAGCTCCGGACTAGCGGTTGTAGATACGCAGTATTTT
NA	TRBV28	many	TRBJ1-1	CASSADVNTEAFF	TGTGCCAGCAGTGCGGATGTGAACACTGAAGCTTTCTTT
NA	TRBV7-6	few	TRBJ2-5	CASSFYSSDQYF	TGTGCCAGCAGCTTTTATAGCTCCGACCAGTACTTC
NA	TRBV7-3	few	TRBJ2-7	CASSLEAPGNEQYF	TGTGCCAGCAGCTTAGAGGCCCCAGGGAACGAGCAGTACTTC
NA	TRBV4-1	NA	TRBJ2-5	CASSRTPTPYYQETQYF	TGCGCCAGCAGCCGAACACCGACCCCCTACTATCAAGAGACCCAGTACTTC
NA	TRBV29-1	NA	TRBJ2-3	CSCLRGTDTQYF	TGCAGTTGCCTAAGGGGCACAGATACGCAGTATTTT
TRBD1	TRBV27	NA	TRBJ2-2	CASRPDRTANTGELFF	TGTGCCAGCAGACCGGACAGGACAGCGAACACCGGGGAGCTGTTTTTT